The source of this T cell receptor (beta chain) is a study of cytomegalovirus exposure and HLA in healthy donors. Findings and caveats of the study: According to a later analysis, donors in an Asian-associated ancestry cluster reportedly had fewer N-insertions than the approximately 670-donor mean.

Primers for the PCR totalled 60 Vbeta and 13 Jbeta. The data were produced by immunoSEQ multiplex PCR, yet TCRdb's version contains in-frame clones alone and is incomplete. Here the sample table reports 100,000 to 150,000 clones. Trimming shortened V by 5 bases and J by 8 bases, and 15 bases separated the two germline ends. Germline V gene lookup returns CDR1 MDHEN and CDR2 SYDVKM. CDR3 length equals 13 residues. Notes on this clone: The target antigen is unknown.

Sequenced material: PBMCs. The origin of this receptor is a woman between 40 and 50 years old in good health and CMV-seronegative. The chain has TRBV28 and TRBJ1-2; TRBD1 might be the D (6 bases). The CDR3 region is CASSLGQQRGYTF. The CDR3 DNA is TGTGCCAGCAGTCTTGGACAGCAAAGGGGCTACACCTTC.